Listed below are T cell receptor beta chains from one sample, sequenced in a study of low-dose radiotherapy and immunotherapy resistance in tumors. TCRdb analysed the reads with MiXCR anew, one entry per CDR3 protein. The table shows tens of thousands of distinct CDR3 sequences, with roughly 12% occurring only once. The material was PBMCs, obtained before treatment. The source of these receptors is a female donor with ovarian cancer. Each CDR3 is given with its conserved first and last residue. The order of the fields is J gene, D gene, V gene, clone size, CDR3 DNA, CDR3 protein. A D gene is named only where the DNA matches it firmly. The listing skips clone size in some rows; elsewhere it reads once, few, many or a size class.

j_call: TRBJ2-2; d_call: TRBD1; v_call: TRBV2; clone_size: few; cdr3_nt: TGTGCCAGCAGGGAGACAGGGGGAGTCACCGGGGAGCTGTTTTTT; cdr3_aa: CASRETGGVTGELFF
j_call: TRBJ1-1; d_call: TRBD1; v_call: TRBV3-1; clone_size: many; cdr3_nt: TGTGCCAGCAGCCAAACAGGGGCCGCGGGCACTGAAGCTTTCTTT; cdr3_aa: CASSQTGAAGTEAFF
j_call: TRBJ1-1; d_call: TRBD1; v_call: TRBV20-1; clone_size: many; cdr3_nt: TGCAGTGCCCTCAAGGTACAGGGGGGAACTGAAGCTTTCTTT; cdr3_aa: CSALKVQGGTEAFF
j_call: TRBJ2-2; d_call: NA; v_call: TRBV5-1; clone_size: many; cdr3_nt: TGCGCCAGCAGCTCCGGGAAGCAGATAACACTCACCGGGGAGCTGTTTTTT; cdr3_aa: CASSSGKQITLTGELFF
j_call: TRBJ2-7; d_call: NA; v_call: TRBV3-1; clone_size: many; cdr3_nt: TGTGCCAGCAGCCAAGGAGGGACTCCCGAGCAGTACTTC; cdr3_aa: CASSQGGTPEQYF
j_call: TRBJ2-1; d_call: NA; v_call: TRBV4-1; clone_size: many; cdr3_nt: TGCGCCAGCAGCCCGAGGGCGGGGTACAATGAGCAGTTCTTC; cdr3_aa: CASSPRAGYNEQFF
j_call: TRBJ2-1; d_call: NA; v_call: TRBV21-1; clone_size: many; cdr3_nt: TGTGCCAGCAGCAAAGAGCCTAGCGGGTCCTACAATGAGCAGTTCTTC; cdr3_aa: CASSKEPSGSYNEQFF
j_call: TRBJ2-1; d_call: NA; v_call: TRBV12-5; clone_size: many; cdr3_nt: TGTGCTAGTGGGGACGAGCATACCTACAATGAGCAGTTCTTC; cdr3_aa: CASGDEHTYNEQFF
j_call: TRBJ2-1; d_call: TRBD2; v_call: TRBV10-3; clone_size: many; cdr3_nt: TGTGCCATCAGTGAATTAGGTCGGGGGGACCAGGTGGATGAGCAGTTCTTC; cdr3_aa: CAISELGRGDQVDEQFF
j_call: TRBJ1-4; d_call: NA; v_call: TRBV30; clone_size: many; cdr3_nt: TGTGCCTGGAGTGTTGGTTCTAATGAAAAACTGTTTTTT; cdr3_aa: CAWSVGSNEKLFF
j_call: TRBJ1-5; d_call: NA; v_call: TRBV12-3/TRBV12-4; clone_size: many; cdr3_nt: TGTGCCAGCAGGGGGGGCAGTCAGCCCCAGCATTTT; cdr3_aa: CASRGGSQPQHF
j_call: TRBJ2-1; d_call: TRBD2; v_call: TRBV30; clone_size: many; cdr3_nt: TGTGCCTGGAGTGTACTTGGGACTAGCGGTTACAATGAGCAGTTCTTC; cdr3_aa: CAWSVLGTSGYNEQFF
j_call: TRBJ2-7; d_call: NA; v_call: TRBV3-1; clone_size: many; cdr3_nt: TGTGCCAGCAGCCTACCGGGTAACTCCTACGAGCAGTACTTC; cdr3_aa: CASSLPGNSYEQYF
j_call: TRBJ2-5; d_call: NA; v_call: TRBV6-5; clone_size: many; cdr3_nt: TGTGCCAGCAGTGGACAGCTTTCTCTCACTGAGACCCAGTACTTC; cdr3_aa: CASSGQLSLTETQYF
j_call: TRBJ2-3; d_call: NA; v_call: TRBV10-2; clone_size: many; cdr3_nt: TGCGCCAGCATAGCTGGGGGCACAGATACGCAGTATTTT; cdr3_aa: CASIAGGTDTQYF
j_call: TRBJ1-5; d_call: NA; v_call: TRBV2; clone_size: many; cdr3_nt: TGTGCCAGCAGTAGGGCGAATAGCAATCAGCCCCAGCATTTT; cdr3_aa: CASSRANSNQPQHF
j_call: TRBJ1-5; d_call: NA; v_call: TRBV30; clone_size: many; cdr3_nt: TGTGCCTGGAGTTCCGGGACGAACAATCAGCCCCAGCATTTT; cdr3_aa: CAWSSGTNNQPQHF
j_call: TRBJ2-2; d_call: NA; v_call: TRBV4-1; clone_size: many; cdr3_nt: TGCGCCAGCAGCCAATCTAAGGCTGGAGCGAAACTGTTCACCGGGGAGCTGTTTTTT; cdr3_aa: CASSQSKAGAKLFTGELFF
j_call: TRBJ1-2; d_call: NA; v_call: TRBV15; clone_size: many; cdr3_nt: TGTGCCACCAGCAGAGACAGGGGCGGCTACTATGGCTACACCTTC; cdr3_aa: CATSRDRGGYYGYTF
j_call: TRBJ2-3; d_call: TRBD2; v_call: TRBV11-2; clone_size: NA; cdr3_nt: TGTGCCAGCAGCGGGACTAGCGCAGATACGCAGTATTTT; cdr3_aa: CASSGTSADTQYF
j_call: TRBJ2-7; d_call: NA; v_call: TRBV6-8; clone_size: many; cdr3_nt: TGTGCCAGCAGTTACCCCGCCATCTACGAGCAGTACTTC; cdr3_aa: CASSYPAIYEQYF
j_call: TRBJ2-3; d_call: TRBD1; v_call: TRBV12-5; clone_size: NA; cdr3_nt: TGTGCTAGTGGTTTGGTCAGGGGGCTCACAGATACGCAGTATTTT; cdr3_aa: CASGLVRGLTDTQYF
j_call: TRBJ2-1; d_call: TRBD1; v_call: TRBV4-2; clone_size: many; cdr3_nt: TGTGCCAGCAGCCAAGAAGGGCAGGGGGCTGGGAATGAGCAGTTCTTC; cdr3_aa: CASSQEGQGAGNEQFF
j_call: TRBJ2-2; d_call: NA; v_call: TRBV13; clone_size: many; cdr3_nt: TGTGCCAGCAGCTTAGTTAGGACAGAAAACACCGGGGAGCTGTTTTTT; cdr3_aa: CASSLVRTENTGELFF
j_call: TRBJ2-7; d_call: TRBD1; v_call: TRBV24-1; clone_size: NA; cdr3_nt: TGTGCCACCAGTGATCCGACAGGGCCCCTTGGCTACGAGCAGTACTTC; cdr3_aa: CATSDPTGPLGYEQYF
j_call: TRBJ2-6; d_call: TRBD1; v_call: TRBV19; clone_size: many; cdr3_nt: TGTGCCAGTAGTGCCAGAAGTGGCCGACAGGGGCGCGTCCTGACTTTC; cdr3_aa: CASSARSGRQGRVLTF
j_call: TRBJ1-1; d_call: TRBD1; v_call: TRBV18; clone_size: many; cdr3_nt: TGTGCCAGCTCACGCGACAGGGGGCCGGGGAACACTGAAGCTTTCTTT; cdr3_aa: CASSRDRGPGNTEAFF
j_call: TRBJ1-2; d_call: NA; v_call: TRBV7-8; clone_size: many; cdr3_nt: TGTGCCAGCAGCGGCGGGAACTATGGCTACACCTTC; cdr3_aa: CASSGGNYGYTF
j_call: TRBJ1-1; d_call: NA; v_call: TRBV6-1; clone_size: many; cdr3_nt: TGTGCCAGCAGTGAAGGGTCCAGGAACACTGAAGCTTTCTTT; cdr3_aa: CASSEGSRNTEAFF
j_call: TRBJ1-1; d_call: NA; v_call: TRBV25-1; clone_size: many; cdr3_nt: TGTGCCAGCAGTGAGGGGAACACTGAAGCTTTCTTT; cdr3_aa: CASSEGNTEAFF
j_call: TRBJ2-2; d_call: NA; v_call: TRBV28; clone_size: NA; cdr3_nt: TGTGCCAGCGCTCCGGCGAGCCCGGGGGAGCTGTTTTTT; cdr3_aa: CASAPASPGELFF
j_call: TRBJ2-3; d_call: NA; v_call: TRBV28; clone_size: many; cdr3_nt: TGTGCCAGCAGCCTGCCGGGACTAGATACGCAGTATTTT; cdr3_aa: CASSLPGLDTQYF
j_call: TRBJ2-2; d_call: NA; v_call: TRBV5-1; clone_size: many; cdr3_nt: TGCGCCAGCAGCTTGAGGACAGCCAACACCGGGGAGCTGTTTTTT; cdr3_aa: CASSLRTANTGELFF
j_call: TRBJ1-2; d_call: NA; v_call: TRBV12-3/TRBV12-4; clone_size: many; cdr3_nt: TGTGCCCTAGGGGGGCAGCCTAACTATGGCTACACCTTC; cdr3_aa: CALGGQPNYGYTF
j_call: TRBJ1-5; d_call: NA; v_call: TRBV19; clone_size: many; cdr3_nt: TGTGCCAGTAGTACGTCAGGGGCCCGGCAGCCCCAGCATTTT; cdr3_aa: CASSTSGARQPQHF
j_call: TRBJ1-1; d_call: NA; v_call: TRBV5-3; clone_size: NA; cdr3_nt: TGTGCCAGCAGCCGGGAGATAGGACTGAACACTGAAGCTTTCTTT; cdr3_aa: CASSREIGLNTEAFF
j_call: TRBJ2-3; d_call: NA; v_call: TRBV5-6; clone_size: many; cdr3_nt: TGTGCCAGCAGCGCCAGGTACCACACAGATACGCAGTATTTT; cdr3_aa: CASSARYHTDTQYF
j_call: TRBJ2-5; d_call: TRBD2; v_call: TRBV3-1; clone_size: many; cdr3_nt: TGTGCCAGCAGCCAAGTGGCTAGCGGACAAGAGACCCAGTACTTC; cdr3_aa: CASSQVASGQETQYF
j_call: TRBJ1-1; d_call: TRBD1; v_call: TRBV9; clone_size: many; cdr3_nt: TGTGCCAGCAGCCCGAGGGGGACAGTTAACACTGAAGCTTTCTTT; cdr3_aa: CASSPRGTVNTEAFF
j_call: TRBJ2-7; d_call: NA; v_call: TRBV19; clone_size: many; cdr3_nt: TGTGCCAGTAGTAAGGGGGTCGGTTACGAGCAGTACTTC; cdr3_aa: CASSKGVGYEQYF
j_call: TRBJ2-1; d_call: TRBD2; v_call: TRBV10-3; clone_size: NA; cdr3_nt: TGTGCCATCAGCCCACCGGTAGCGGGAAACAATGAGCAGTTCTTC; cdr3_aa: CAISPPVAGNNEQFF